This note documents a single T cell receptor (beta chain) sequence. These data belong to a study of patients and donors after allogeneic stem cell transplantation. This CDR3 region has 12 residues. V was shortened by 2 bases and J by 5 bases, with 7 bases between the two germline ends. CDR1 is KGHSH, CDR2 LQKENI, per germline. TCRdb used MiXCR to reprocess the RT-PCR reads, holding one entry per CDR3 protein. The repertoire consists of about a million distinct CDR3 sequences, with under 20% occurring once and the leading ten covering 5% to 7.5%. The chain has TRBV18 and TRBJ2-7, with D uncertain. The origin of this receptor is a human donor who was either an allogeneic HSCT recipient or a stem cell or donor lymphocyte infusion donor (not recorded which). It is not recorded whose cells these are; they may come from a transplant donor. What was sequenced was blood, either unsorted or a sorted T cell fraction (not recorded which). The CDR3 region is CASSPKGHEQYF. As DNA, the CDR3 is TGTGCCAGCTCACCAAAGGGCCACGAGCAGTACTTC. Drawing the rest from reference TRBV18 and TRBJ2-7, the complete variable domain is NAGVMQNPRHLVRRRGQEARLRCSPMKGHSHVYWYRQLPEEGLKFMVYLQKENIIDESGMPKERFSAEFPKEGPSILRIQQVVRGDSAAYFCASSPKGHEQYFGPGTRLTVT.